One T cell receptor beta chain is described in this entry. This may come from a read error, since a much larger clone is one base off. This record comes from a study of CD8+CD57+ T cells in acquired aplastic anemia. For CDR3 and TCR beta VDJ profiling, genomic DNA was the template used. MiXCR, run by TCRdb on the reads, gives a single entry per CDR3 protein. The repertoire has roughly 420,000 distinct CDR3 sequences, about two thirds of them found once; the top ten carry under 4.5%. Per the germline V gene, CDR1 is SNHLY and CDR2 is FYNNEI. The CDR3 covers 16 residues. The TCR was taken from a human donor in good health, serving as a control. The chain uses TRBV2 and TRBJ2-1, with 12 bases matching TRBD1. Material for sequencing was sorted CD4+, CD8+, or CD8+CD57+ T cells (not recorded which) from PBMCs. CDR3 in amino acids: CASSEVGTGGNNEQLF. The CDR3 DNA sequence: TGTGCCAGCAGTGAAGTAGGGACAGGGGGCAACAATGAGCAGCTCTTC.